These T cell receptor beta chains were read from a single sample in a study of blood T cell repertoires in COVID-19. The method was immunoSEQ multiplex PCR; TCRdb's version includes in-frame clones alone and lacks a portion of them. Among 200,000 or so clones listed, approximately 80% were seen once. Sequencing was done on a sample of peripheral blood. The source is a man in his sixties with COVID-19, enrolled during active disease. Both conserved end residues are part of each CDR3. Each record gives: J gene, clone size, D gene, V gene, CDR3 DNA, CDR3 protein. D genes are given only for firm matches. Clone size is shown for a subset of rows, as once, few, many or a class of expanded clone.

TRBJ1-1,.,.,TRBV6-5,TGTGCCTCACAGGGCTTGGACACTGAAGCTTTCTTT,CASQGLDTEAFF
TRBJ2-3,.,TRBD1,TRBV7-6,TGTGCCAGCAGCCAGCAACAGGGGCACACAGATACGCAGTATTTT,CASSQQQGHTDTQYF
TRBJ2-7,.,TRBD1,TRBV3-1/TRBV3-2,TGTGCCAGCAGCCAAGGTTACGGGACAGGTCTCTACGAGCAGTACTTC,CASSQGYGTGLYEQYF
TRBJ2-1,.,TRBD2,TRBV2,TGTGCCAGCCCCCCCCCTATCCAGCGGGACTACAATGAGCAGTTCTTC,CASPPPIQRDYNEQFF
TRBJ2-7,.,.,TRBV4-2,TGTGCCAGCATCCTTATAGGAGTTCTGTCCTACGAGCAGTACTTC,CASILIGVLSYEQYF
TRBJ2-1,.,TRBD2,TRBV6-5,TGTGCCAGCAGTTCCCCGGCGGGGGGTTCCTACAATGAGCAGTTCTTC,CASSSPAGGSYNEQFF
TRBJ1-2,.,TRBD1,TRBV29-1,TGCAGCGCTGGACAGGGAGAGATGGGTGGCTACACCTTC,CSAGQGEMGGYTF
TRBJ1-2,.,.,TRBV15,TGTGCCACCAGCAGCACGAAACAGGGTTATGGCTACACCTTC,CATSSTKQGYGYTF
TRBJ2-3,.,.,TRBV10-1,TGCGCCAGCAGACCAGGGGAGAGGGCCACAGATACGCAGTATTTT,CASRPGERATDTQYF
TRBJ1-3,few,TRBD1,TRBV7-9,TGTGCCAGCAGCTTAGATGCGACAGGGAGAAACACCATATATTTT,CASSLDATGRNTIYF
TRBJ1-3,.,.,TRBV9,TGTGCCACCAGCATGGGGAGCTCTGGAAACACCATATATTTT,CATSMGSSGNTIYF
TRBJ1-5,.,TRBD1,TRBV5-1,TGCGCCAGCAGCTTTGGGGACAGAAATCAGCCCCAGCATTTT,CASSFGDRNQPQHF